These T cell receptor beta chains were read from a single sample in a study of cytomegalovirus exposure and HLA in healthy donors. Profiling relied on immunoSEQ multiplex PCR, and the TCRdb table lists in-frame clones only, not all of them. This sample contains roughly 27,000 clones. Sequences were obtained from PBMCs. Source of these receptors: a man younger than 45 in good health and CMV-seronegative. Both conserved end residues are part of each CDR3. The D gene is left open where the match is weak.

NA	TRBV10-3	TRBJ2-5	TGTGCCATCAGACCACAGGGTCAAGAGACCCAGTACTTC	CAIRPQGQETQYF
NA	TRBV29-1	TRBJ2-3	TGCAGCATTGTATGGTCGGGCACAGATACGCAGTATTTT	CSIVWSGTDTQYF
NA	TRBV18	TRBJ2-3	TGTGCCAGCTCACCGGTCGGGAGCACAGATACGCAGTATTTT	CASSPVGSTDTQYF
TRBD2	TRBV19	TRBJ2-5	TGTGCCAGTAGTATTTGGCTAGCGGGGGGGCAAGAGACCCAGTACTTC	CASSIWLAGGQETQYF
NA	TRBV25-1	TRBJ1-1	TGTGCCAGCAGTGAATCTGGCAGGTCAGAAGCTTTCTTT	CASSESGRSEAFF
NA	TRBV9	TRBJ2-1	TGTGCCAGCAGCCTACTAGCAACCAATGAGCAGTTCTTC	CASSLLATNEQFF
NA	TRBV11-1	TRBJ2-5	TGTGCCAGCAGCTTAGCCCGCAGAATCCAAGAGACCCAGTACTTC	CASSLARRIQETQYF
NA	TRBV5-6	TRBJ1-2	TGTGCCAGCAGCAGGCAGGGAAACTATGGCTACACCTTC	CASSRQGNYGYTF
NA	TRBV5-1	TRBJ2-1	TGCGCCAGCAGCTTCGGGGGTACCTACAATGAGCAGTTCTTC	CASSFGGTYNEQFF
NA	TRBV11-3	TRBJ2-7	TGTGCCAGCAGCTTAACCCGGGGGACCTACGAGCAGTACTTC	CASSLTRGTYEQYF
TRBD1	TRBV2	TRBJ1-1	TGTGCCAGCAGTGTTAGGGGGCAGGGCACTGAAGCTTTCTTT	CASSVRGQGTEAFF
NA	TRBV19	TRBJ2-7	TGTGCCAGTAGTACAAGTGGGTTGAAAGGGGCGCGAGACGAGCAGTACTTC	CASSTSGLKGARDEQYF
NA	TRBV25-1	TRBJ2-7	TGTGCCAGCCCTATTCCCGTCTACGAGCAGTACTTC	CASPIPVYEQYF
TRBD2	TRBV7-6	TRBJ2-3	TGTGCCAGCAGCCTGCCTGCGGGAGGGATTATCACAGATACGCAGTATTTT	CASSLPAGGIITDTQYF
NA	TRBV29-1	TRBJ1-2	TGCAGCGTTGGACAATCTTACAGCTTC	CSVGQSYSF
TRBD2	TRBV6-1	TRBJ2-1	TGTGCCAGCAGTGAATTAGCGGGAGGGATCTCCTACAATGAGCAGTTCTTC	CASSELAGGISYNEQFF
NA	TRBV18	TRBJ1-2	TGTGCCAGCTCACCACCGCTAGCAGGACATGGCTACACCTTC	CASSPPLAGHGYTF
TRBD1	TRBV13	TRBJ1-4	TGTGCCAGCAGCCGCACAGGGGGGGAGGGTGAAAAACTGTTTTTT	CASSRTGGEGEKLFF
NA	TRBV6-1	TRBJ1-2	TGTGCCAGCAGTGAGAAGCCTAACTATGGCTACACCTTC	CASSEKPNYGYTF
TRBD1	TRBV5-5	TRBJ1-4	TGTGCCAGCAGCATCGGGACAGGAAGCTATGAAAAACTGTTTTTT	CASSIGTGSYEKLFF
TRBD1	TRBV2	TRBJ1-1	TGTGCCAGCAGGGGGGACAGGGCTAACACTGAAGCTTTCTTT	CASRGDRANTEAFF
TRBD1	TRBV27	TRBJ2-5	TGTGCCAGCAGTTCCGGACAGGGGACGCATTCCCAGTACTTC	CASSSGQGTHSQYF
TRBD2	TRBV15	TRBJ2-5	TGTGCCACCAGCAAGGGGGCTAGCGGGAGGGAAGAGACCCAGTACTTC	CATSKGASGREETQYF
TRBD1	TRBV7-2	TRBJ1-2	TGTGCCAGCAGCTTCCCACCGGGACAGGGGGGCGTGTCTGGCTACACCTTC	CASSFPPGQGGVSGYTF
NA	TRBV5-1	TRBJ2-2	TGCGCCAGCAGCTTGTCTCAGGCGGGGTCCGGGGAGCTGTTTTTT	CASSLSQAGSGELFF
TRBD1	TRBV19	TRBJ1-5	TGTGCCAGTAGTACAAAAACAGGGGGCGGCAATCAGCCCCAGCATTTT	CASSTKTGGGNQPQHF
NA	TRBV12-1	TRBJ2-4	TGTGCCAGCAGCCCCCCCGGACTAGCGGGACATCGCAAAAACATTCAGTACTTC	CASSPPGLAGHRKNIQYF
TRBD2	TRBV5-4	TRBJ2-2	TGTGCCAGCAGCTTGGGGGGGAGGGATAACACCGGGGAGCTGTTTTTT	CASSLGGRDNTGELFF
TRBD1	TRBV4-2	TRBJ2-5	TGTGCCAGCAGCCAAGATGGGGGACAGGGGGGGACCCAGTACTTC	CASSQDGGQGGTQYF
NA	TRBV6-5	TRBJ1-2	TGTGCCAGCGCGAGCGGGGTTTATGGCTACACCTTC	CASASGVYGYTF
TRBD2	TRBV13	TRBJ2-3	TGTGCCAGCAGCTTAGTAGCGGGAGGGGGGGAGCCCACAGATACGCAGTATTTT	CASSLVAGGGEPTDTQYF
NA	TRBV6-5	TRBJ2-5	TGTGCCAGCAGTCCGCGCCGGCTGGAGGCCCAGTACTTC	CASSPRRLEAQYF
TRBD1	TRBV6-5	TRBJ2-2	TGTGCCAGCAGGGCCGGGACAGGGGACACCGGGGAGCTGTTTTTT	CASRAGTGDTGELFF
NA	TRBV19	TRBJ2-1	TGTGCCAGCCGGGCTAGCGGCAGGGGTGAGCAGTTCTTC	CASRASGRGEQFF
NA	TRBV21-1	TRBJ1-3	TGTGCCAGCAGCAAAAACAGCCGAAACACCATATATTTT	CASSKNSRNTIYF
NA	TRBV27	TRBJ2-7	TGTGCCACCTCGTTAGCATTCTCCTACGAGCAGTACTTC	CATSLAFSYEQYF
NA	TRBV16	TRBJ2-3	TGTGCCAGCAGCCAATCGCGCTGGGATACGCAGTATTTT	CASSQSRWDTQYF
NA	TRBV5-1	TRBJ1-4	TGCGCCAGCAGCTTGGCGGAAGGGGCCGAAAAACTGTTTTTT	CASSLAEGAEKLFF
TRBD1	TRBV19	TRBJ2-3	TGTGCCAGTAGCCCCGGGACAGGGGCAGATACGCAGTATTTT	CASSPGTGADTQYF
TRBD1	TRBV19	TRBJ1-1	TGTGCCAGTAGTCCTTGGACAGGGGTGGGAACTGAAGCTTTCTTT	CASSPWTGVGTEAFF
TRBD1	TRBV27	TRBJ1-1	TGTGCCAGCAGTCGCGGGACAGGGGGCGTCGACACTGAAGCTTTCTTT	CASSRGTGGVDTEAFF
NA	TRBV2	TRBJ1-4	TGTGCCAGCAGTTCGGCGGGACTAACTAATGAAAAACTGTTTTTT	CASSSAGLTNEKLFF
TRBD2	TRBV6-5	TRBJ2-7	TGTGCCAGCCGGGGCGGGGGGACCCACGAGCAGTACTTC	CASRGGGTHEQYF
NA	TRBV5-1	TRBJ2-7	TGCGCCAGCGGCGCGGACGGGGGCTACGAGCAGTACTTC	CASGADGGYEQYF
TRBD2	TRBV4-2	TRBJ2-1	TGTGCCAGCAGCCGCGGACTAGCGGATTACAATGAGCAGTTCTTC	CASSRGLADYNEQFF
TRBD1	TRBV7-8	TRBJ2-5	TGTGCCAGCAGCTACGACAGGGGGCCCTCGTACTTC	CASSYDRGPSYF
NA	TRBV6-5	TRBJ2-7	TGTGCCAGCAGCCCACGGCAGGGTGGAACCTACGAGCAGTACTTC	CASSPRQGGTYEQYF
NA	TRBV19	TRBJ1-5	TGTGCCAGTAGTGGGGGCCTCAATCAGCCCCAGCATTTT	CASSGGLNQPQHF